The next 9 T cell receptor beta chains were all read from a single sample in a study of blood T cell repertoires in COVID-19. Libraries were prepared by immunoSEQ multiplex PCR; TCRdb keeps only in-frame clonotypes and omits some of them. The sample has tens of thousands of clones; around 79% are singletons. The sample was peripheral blood. These TCRs come from a woman older than 75 with acute or convalescent COVID-19.

The V gene is TRBV5-4, the J gene TRBJ1-6, with D unclear. V was trimmed by 4 bases and J by 1 base, leaving 12 bases between them. The CDR3 totals 16 residues. CDR1 is SGHNT and CDR2 is YYREEE in the germline V gene (reference sequence). CDR3 residues: CASSRPPGSYNSPLHF. CDR3 nucleotides: TGTGCCAGCAGCCGGCCCCCGGGGTCCTATAATTCACCCCTCCACTTT.

The V call is TRBV20-1, the J call TRBJ2-1; 7 positions agree with TRBD2. This CDR3 contains 14 residues. CDR1 is DFQATT and CDR2 is SNEGSKA in the germline V gene (reference sequence). J lost 5 bases, V lost 3 bases, and 7 bases had no gene match. The CDR3 DNA reads TGCAGTGCTAGTCGGGCTAGCGGCGACAATGAGCAGTTCTTC. Translating it yields CSASRASGDNEQFF.

This rearrangement joins TRBV28 to TRBJ2-5; tentative D call: TRBD2 (6 bases). This CDR3 spans 16 amino acids. CDR1 MDHEN and CDR2 SYDVKM come from the germline V gene. Trimming cost V 0 bases and J 5 bases, with 16 bases left between them. The CDR3 loop is CASSLWGGGRAETQYF. CDR3 coding DNA: TGTGCCAGCAGTTTATGGGGCGGAGGGAGAGCGGAGACCCAGTACTTC.

This rearrangement joins TRBV9 to TRBJ1-3; 9 bases fit TRBD1. This CDR3 contains 17 residues. V was pared by 2 bases and J by 0 bases, with 6 bases of the junction left unmatched. From germline, CDR1 is SGDLS and CDR2 YYNGEE. This CDR3 is CASSVTGGQSSGNTIYF. The CDR3 DNA sequence: TGTGCCAGCAGCGTTACAGGGGGCCAAAGCTCTGGAAACACCATATATTTT.

The rearrangement links TRBV5-4 to TRBJ1-1; D gene unclear. The germline V and J ends were trimmed by 0 bases and 3 bases, with 9 bases remaining between them. Germline CDR1 is SGHNT and CDR2 is YYREEE (reference sequence). The CDR3 is 14 amino acids. The CDR3 bases are TGTGCCAGCAGCTTGGACCTCCAGGACACTGAAGCTTTCTTT. Translation gives CASSLDLQDTEAFF.

The chain carries TRBV30 and TRBJ2-7, with D possibly being TRBD2 (5 bases). Germline V gene sequence: CDR1 GTSNPN, CDR2 SVGIG (reference sequence). CDR3 size: 13 residues. The V end was cut by 2 bases, the J end by 4 bases, with 12 bases between. CDR3 nucleotide sequence: TGTGCCTGGAGTTCCCGGCGGGCATACGAGCAGTACTTC. It yields the protein CAWSSRRAYEQYF.

The chain carries TRBV6-5 and TRBJ1-6, with a possible D match to TRBD1 (6 bases). The CDR3 sequence is 14 residues long. Germline CDR1 MNHEY, CDR2 SVGAGI. V dropped 2 bases and J dropped 7 bases, with 9 bases sitting between them. The CDR3 protein is CASSYGQPNSPLHF. The CDR3 DNA sequence: TGTGCCAGCAGTTACGGACAGCCGAATTCACCCCTCCACTTT.

The chain recombines TRBV9 with TRBJ1-5, with D maybe TRBD1 (6 bases). V lost 3 bases, J lost 6 bases, and 13 bases lay in between. Germline-derived CDR1 and CDR2 are SGDLS and YYNGEE. This CDR3 spans 14 amino acids. CDR3 sequence: CASSETGFGQPQHF. The CDR3 nucleotides are TGTGCCAGCAGCGAAACAGGGTTTGGTCAGCCCCAGCATTTT.

The J gene is TRBJ2-3, the V gene TRBV3-1 (or the pseudogene TRBV3-2), with TRBD2 identical over 9 bases. This CDR3 has 15 amino acids. The ends lost 2 bases at V and 7 bases at J; junction bases unmatched: 7. Germline lookup yields CDR1 LGHDT and CDR2 YNNKEL (reference sequence). In nucleotides, the CDR3 is TGTGCCAGCAGCCAACAAATTAGCGGGAGCAATACGCAGTATTTT. Translating gives CASSQQISGSNTQYF.